This TCR beta chain was recovered during a study of CD8 T cells in Susac syndrome. With random hexamers, about 0.5 to 1 ug RNA was reverse transcribed. The authors amplified TCR beta CDR3 across 54 Vbeta and 13 Jbeta using immunoSEQ multiplex PCR. TCRdb redid the calling of the immunoSEQ multiplex PCR reads with MiXCR, one entry per CDR3 protein. The sample has about 430,000 distinct CDR3 sequences, approximately 85% seen once; the top ten hold about 0.12%. Sequencing of TCR beta, carried out with a high-throughput approach, was applied to CD8+ and CD4+ T cells from the blood. In the multiple sclerosis control group, patients were treatment-naive and had stable or active relapsing-remitting disease. Both CD4+ and CD8+ T cells were negatively isolated, and TEMRA cells underwent FACS enrichment. The receptor was derived from a human donor with multiple sclerosis. The sequenced material came from CD8+ T cells from PBMCs.

The CDR3 loop is CASSYEGGIDGYTF. Here the CDR3 DNA reads TGTGCCAGCAGTTACGAGGGGGGAATCGATGGCTACACCTTC. This chain connects TRBV6-5 to TRBJ1-2; D might be TRBD1 (6 bases). V was trimmed by 2 bases and J by 6 bases, leaving 13 bases between them. This CDR3 spans 14 amino acids. Germline loops: CDR1 MNHEY, CDR2 SVGAGI.